This entry describes one TCR beta chain. Germline V CDR1 and CDR2: LGHNA, YSLEER. CDR3 length: 13 amino acids. The V end lost 0 bases, the J end lost 2 bases, and 5 bases lay between the germline ends. The study ran its PCR with 60 Vbeta and 13 Jbeta primers. Clones were read by immunoSEQ multiplex PCR, and TCRdb kept only the in-frame ones, dropping some. The sample lists about 150,000 clones; approximately 10% were seen once. The record originates from a study of cytomegalovirus exposure and HLA in healthy donors. V usage is TRBV4-3 and J usage is TRBJ2-7; D is uncertain. The receptor's source is a woman aged 40 to 49 in good health and CMV-seropositive. The sequencing sample was made of PBMCs. This CDR3 reads CASSQDTTYEQYF. The CDR3 nucleotides are TGCGCCAGCAGCCAAGATACAACCTACGAGCAGTACTTC.